This T cell receptor beta chain appears in the sequencing data of a study of beta chain features in type 1 diabetes. Study results and caveats: TCRB repertoires of naive, central memory and Treg cells appeared more similar among patients than among healthy donors. For TCRB rearrangement, an influence of HLA type remained unresolved here. People with Type 1 diabetes carried modestly yet significantly shorter TCRB CDR3s in all four CD4+ subsets.

The entirety of the isolated RNA underwent reverse transcription, so expressed TCRB transcripts were sequenced. The method was immunoSEQ multiplex PCR; TCRdb's version includes in-frame clones alone and lacks a portion of them. The sample consists of some 900,000 clones, 17% of them appearing once. J lost 5 bases, V lost 7 bases, and 10 bases had no gene match. The germline V gene has CDR1 MDHEN and CDR2 SYDVKM. The CDR3 extends over 14 amino acids. This clone was counted only a few times. The antigen is not known. Only one heparinised blood draw was taken per donor, and its volume averaged approximately 0.11 L.

The chain joins TRBV28 to TRBJ1-2; 7 positions agree with TRBD1. The sample consisted of naive CD4+ T cells from blood. This sequence was found in a woman under 30 in good health. CDR3 in amino acids: CASTRQGNGYGYTF. DNA of the CDR3: TGTGCCAGCACCCGACAGGGTAACGGGTATGGCTACACCTTC.